This T cell receptor (beta chain) came from a study of cytomegalovirus exposure and HLA in healthy donors. Study as a whole: Early released data comprised 80 million to 100 million unique TCRs from HLA-typed donors. Study results and caveats: The study listed approximately 160 cytomegalovirus-associated TCR beta chains.

The CDR3 runs to 17 residues. CDR1 SGHDT and CDR2 YYEEEE come from the germline V gene. The J segment lost 0 bases and the V segment lost 4 bases, leaving 10 bases of the junction unmatched. On this clone: Its antigen is unknown.

The PCR employed 60 Vbeta primers together with 13 Jbeta primers. Assay used: immunoSEQ multiplex PCR; TCRdb lists only in-frame clones, some missing. This repertoire comprises approximately 140,000 clones; its ten largest clones make up around 2.4%. This clonotype was sampled from a woman between 18 and 30 years old in good health and CMV-seronegative. Input material: PBMCs. The genes are TRBV5-6 and TRBJ2-1, with 7 bases aligning to TRBD2. DNA of the CDR3: TGTGCCAGCAGCCCGGTGGCTAGCGGAAGCTCCTACAATGAGCAGTTCTTC. Encoded protein: CASSPVASGSSYNEQFF.